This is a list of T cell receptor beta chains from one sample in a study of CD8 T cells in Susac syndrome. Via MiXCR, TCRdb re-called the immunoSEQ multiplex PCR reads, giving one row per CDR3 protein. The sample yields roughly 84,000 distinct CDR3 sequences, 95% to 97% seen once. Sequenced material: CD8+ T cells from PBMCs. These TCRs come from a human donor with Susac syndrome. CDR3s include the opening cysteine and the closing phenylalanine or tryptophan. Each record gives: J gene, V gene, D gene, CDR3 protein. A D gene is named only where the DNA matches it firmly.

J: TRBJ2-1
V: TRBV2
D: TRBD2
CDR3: CASRGGLESGNEQFF

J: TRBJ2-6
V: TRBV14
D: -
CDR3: CASSQFSGANVLTF

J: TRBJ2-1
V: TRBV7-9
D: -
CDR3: CASSPDYPNEQFF

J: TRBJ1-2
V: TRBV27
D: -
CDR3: CASSSGNSYGYTF

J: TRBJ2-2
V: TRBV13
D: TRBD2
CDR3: CASSHSGGELFF

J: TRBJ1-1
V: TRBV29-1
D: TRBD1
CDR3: CSVLTGQAFF

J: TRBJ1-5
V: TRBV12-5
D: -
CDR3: CASGRYRGNQPQHF

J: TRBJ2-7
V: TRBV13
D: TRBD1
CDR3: CASSLDRPYEQYF

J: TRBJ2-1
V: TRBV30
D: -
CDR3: CAWTGLGDEQFF

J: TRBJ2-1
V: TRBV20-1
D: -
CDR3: CSAGDSSYNEQFF

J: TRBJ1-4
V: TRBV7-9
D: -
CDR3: CASSSRTDPKLFF

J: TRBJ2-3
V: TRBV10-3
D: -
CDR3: CAISESEYRDTHTQYF

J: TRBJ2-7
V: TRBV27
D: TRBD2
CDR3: CASSWTSGSAEQYF

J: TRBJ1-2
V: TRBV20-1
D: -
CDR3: CSALLGGVNYGYTF

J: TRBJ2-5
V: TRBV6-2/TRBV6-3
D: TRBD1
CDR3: CASGGTGPQETQYF

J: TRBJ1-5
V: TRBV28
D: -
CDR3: CASSLLQGVQPQHF

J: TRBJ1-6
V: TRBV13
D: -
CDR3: CASSSYNSPLHF

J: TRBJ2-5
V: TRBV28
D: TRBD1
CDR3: CASSQYRDRDGETQYF

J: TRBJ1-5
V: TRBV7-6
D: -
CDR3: CASSLAGPGQPQHF

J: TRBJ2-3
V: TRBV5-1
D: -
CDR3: CASSLEYSKSTDTQYF

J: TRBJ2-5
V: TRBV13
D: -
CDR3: CASSSRHTDTSGTQYF

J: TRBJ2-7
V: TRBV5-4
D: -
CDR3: CASSGTHSYEQYF

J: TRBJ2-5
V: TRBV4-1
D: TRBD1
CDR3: CASSQETGGQETQYF

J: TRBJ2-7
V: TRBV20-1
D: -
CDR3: CSARDQGSRNPYEQYF

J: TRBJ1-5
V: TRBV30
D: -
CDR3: CAWSVEGASQPQHF

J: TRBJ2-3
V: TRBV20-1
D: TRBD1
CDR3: CSATGTGDADTQYF

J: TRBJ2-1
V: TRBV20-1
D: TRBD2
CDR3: CSARDLAGGTAYNEQFF

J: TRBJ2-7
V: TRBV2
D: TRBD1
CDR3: CASNYAGGREQYF

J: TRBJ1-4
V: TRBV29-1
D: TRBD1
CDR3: CSGLDRANEKLFF

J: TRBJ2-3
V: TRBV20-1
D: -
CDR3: CRGWGPDGPDTQYF